The 25 T cell receptor delta chains below all came from one sample that was sequenced in a study of DNA immune sequencing with unique molecular identifiers. Genomic DNA underwent 32-plex PCR targeting all 8 TRDV and 4 TRDJ genes. The library had 12-nucleotide UMIs introduced over roughly 3 barcoding cycles, then a second adapter PCR. TCRdb reprocessed the multiplex PCR reads using CATT. This table holds about 1,500 delta-chain clones, about an eighth found once. Sequencing input: gamma-delta T cells enriched from blood buffy coat, or unenriched PBMCs (not recorded which). These receptors all stem from a human donor in good health.

This clone was seen more than once but under ten times. This sequence may be a read error, since a much larger clone differs from it by one base. Other nucleotide sequences from this sample produce the same CDR3. The chain carries TRDV2 and TRDJ1, with 8 bases matching TRDD3. The ends lost 3 bases at V and 0 bases at J; junction bases unmatched: 14. The CDR3 sequence is 18 residues long. CDR1 GEAIGNYY and CDR2 EKD come from the germline V gene. The CDR3 reads CACDSLGDTRRYTDKLIF. CDR3 coding DNA: TGTGCCTGTGACTCCCTGGGGGACACGCGCCGTTACACCGATAAACTCATCTTT.

A word on this clone: A read error likely explains this, since a far larger clone differs by one base. Within the sample, other DNA sequences also encode this same CDR3. This chain joins TRDV2 and TRDJ1, with 9 bases identical to TRDD3. Germline-derived CDR1 and CDR2 are GEAIGNYY and EKD. This CDR3 region has 17 residues. CDR3 DNA: TGTGCCTGTGACACTCTGGGGGATGGAAAGTACACAGATAAACTCATCTTT. Translated, it gives CACDTLGDGKYTDKLIF.

On this clone itself: The protein TCRdb lists belongs to a much larger clone and differs from this DNA's translation at residue 7, which points to a read error; the protein shown is made from the DNA. The chain links TRDV2 to TRDJ1, with no clear D. The CDR3 length is 17 residues. With 1 base removed from V and 0 bases from J, the gap between germline ends came to 17 bases. Germline V gene lookup returns CDR1 GEAIGNYY and CDR2 EKD. The CDR3, as DNA: TGTGCCTGTGACACTCTGGAGGATGGAAAGTACACCGATAAACTCATCTTT. It translates to CACDTLEDGKYTDKLIF.

The table lists this clone with a few counts. A single base is all that separates this from a far larger clone, so a read error is likely. The sample holds other DNA sequences that translate to the same CDR3. V usage is TRDV2 and J usage is TRDJ3, with D hard to call. There are 20 residues in the CDR3. V lost 0 bases, J lost 0 bases, and 17 bases lay in between. The V gene's germline CDR1 is GEAIGNYY and CDR2 EKD. The CDR3 DNA is TGTGCCTGTGACACCTTAGGGACCACGAACGGCTCCTGGGACACCCGACAGATGTTTTTC. Translating it yields CACDTLGTTNGSWDTRQMFF.

With regard to this clone: A single base is all that separates this from a far larger clone, so a read error is likely. Other nucleotide sequences from this sample produce the same CDR3. The chain links TRDV2 to TRDJ1, with TRDD3 identical over 12 bases. Germline CDR1 GEAIGNYY, CDR2 EKD. CDR3 length: 16 residues. The CDR3 reads CACDKLGDTQADKLIF. The DNA of the CDR3 is TGTGCCTGTGACAAGCTGGGGGATACGCAGGCCGATAAACTTATCTTT.

Regarding this clone: A far larger clone is a single base away, which makes a read error likely. The chain is built from TRDV2 and TRDJ3; D is perhaps TRDD3 (5 bases). CDR1 and CDR2 (germline): GEAIGNYY, EKD. The CDR3 covers 19 residues. The CDR3 loop is CACDTAGGASSWDTRLMFF. The DNA of the CDR3 is TGTGCCTGTGACACCGCCGGGGGGGCTAGCTCCTGGGACACCCGACTGATGTTTTTC.

On this clone: The translation of this DNA and the TCRdb protein of a much larger clone differ at residue 7, probably owing to a read error; the protein shown here is translated from the DNA. The chain has TRDV2 and TRDJ1; D remains ambiguous. V was shortened by 2 bases and J by 0 bases, with 9 bases between the two germline ends. Germline V gives CDR1 GEAIGNYY, CDR2 EKD. The CDR3 sequence is 14 residues long. CDR3 sequence reads: CACDSLAYTDKLIF. The CDR3 nucleotides read TGTGCCTGTGACAGTCTAGCGTACACCGATAAACTCATCTTT.

The chain uses TRDV1 and TRDJ1, with 11 positions matching TRDD3. Because TCRdb records no J gene, it was assigned here through a match of the DNA to germline. The CDR3 is 24 residues long. J gave up 0 bases and V 0 bases, and 24 bases lay outside the gene matches. Germline CDR1 TSWWSYY, CDR2 QGS. CDR3 amino acids: CALGELGIAPPPVLGDNHTDKLIF. CDR3 DNA: TGTGCTCTTGGGGAACTAGGAATAGCCCCTCCACCCGTACTGGGGGATAATCACACCGATAAACTCATCTTT.

This clone has only a few counts. The TCRdb protein comes from a much larger clone and disagrees with this DNA's translation at residue 16, likely due to a read error; the protein given here is derived from the DNA. The chain has TRDV2 and TRDJ1; TRDD3 agrees at 11 bases. Germline CDR1 is GEAIGNYY and CDR2 is EKD. This CDR3 spans 17 amino acids. The chain's CDR3 is CACDTVGGYAGTDKLTF. The CDR3 DNA follows: TGTGCCTGTGACACCGTTGGGGGATACGCTGGGACCGATAAACTCACCTTT.

This clone is large (0.1 to 1%) in the sample. Different DNA sequences within this sample yield the same CDR3. V gene TRDV2 combines with J gene TRDJ1; D gene ambiguous. The germline CDR1 and CDR2 sequences are GEAIGNYY and EKD. The CDR3 extends over 14 amino acids. V was shortened by 2 bases and J by 0 bases, with 9 bases between the two germline ends. The CDR3 protein is CACDSLVYTDKLIF. The DNA of the CDR3 is TGTGCCTGTGACAGTCTAGTGTACACCGATAAACTCATCTTT.

On this clone: A read error likely explains this, since a far larger clone differs by one base. V gene TRDV1 combines with J gene TRDJ2; 10 positions match TRDD3. The J gene was not available in TCRdb and was assigned here by matching the DNA to germline segments. Germline CDR1 TSWWSYY, CDR2 QGS. The CDR3 spans 26 residues. V trimming: 0 bases; J trimming: 12 bases; junction bases outside the gene matches: 40. DNA of the CDR3: TGTGCTCTTGGGGAACTGGGGTTCCTACAGTCCTTAACTGGGGGATCTTCTTCTTTGTACACCGATAAACTCTTCTTT. Translating gives CALGELGFLQSLTGGSSSLYTDKLFF.

Worth noting for this clone: TCRdb's entry gives the protein of a much larger clone, which mismatches this DNA's translation at residue 3, likely from a read error; the protein reported here is translated from the DNA. V and J are TRDV2 and TRDJ1, with 9 nucleotides matching TRDD3. CDR1 GEAIGNYY and CDR2 EKD come from the germline V gene. The CDR3 is made up of 19 amino acids. CDR3 bases: TGTGCCCGTGACACCTTGTCTTTACTGGGGGAAGAGTACACCGATAAACTCATCTTT. Protein: CARDTLSLLGEEYTDKLIF.

Worth noting for this clone: TCRdb's protein, taken from a much larger clone, differs from this DNA's translation at residue 5, likely owing to a read error; the protein displayed comes from the DNA. The chain employs TRDV2 and TRDJ1; 11 bases align to TRDD3. The germline CDR1 and CDR2 sequences are GEAIGNYY and EKD. The trim removed 2 bases at V and 0 bases at J, leaving 13 bases unmatched. The CDR3 has 19 amino acids. The CDR3 DNA is TGTGCCTGTGACATCGTATCGAACTGGGGGATATCAGACACCGATAAACTCATCTTT. Encoded protein: CACDIVSNWGISDTDKLIF.

The J gene is TRDJ1; the V gene was not called. The CDR3 extends over 18 amino acids. CDR3 sequence: CACDTAAGSPFYTDKLIF. CDR3 DNA: TGTGCCTGTGACACCGCCGCTGGGTCTCCCTTCTACACCGATAAACTCATCTTT.

This clone has just a few counts. This chain uses TRAV38-2/DV8 with TRDJ1; the match to TRDD3 covers 12 bases. The trim removed 5 bases at V and 1 base at J, leaving 12 bases unmatched. The CDR3 covers 18 residues. Germline values: CDR1 TSESDYY, CDR2 QEAYKQQN. The DNA for the CDR3 is TGTGCTTATAGTGACTCCTCTGGGGGATACGTTACCACCGATAAACTCATCTTT. This translates into CAYSDSSGGYVTTDKLIF.

In its sample, this clone was seen a few times. This is likely an artifact of a read error, given a far larger clone one base away. Other DNA sequences of this sample code for an identical CDR3. The chain employs TRDV2 and TRDJ1; 7 bases map to TRDD3. V shed 5 bases and J 4 bases; nucleotides not matched to a gene: 12. Germline CDR1 GEAIGNYY, CDR2 EKD. The CDR3 covers 15 residues. The CDR3 protein is CACAQLGDRDDKLIF. CDR3 bases: TGTGCCTGTGCCCAACTTGGGGATAGGGACGATAAACTCATCTTT.

The chain links TRDV1 to TRDJ1; perhaps TRDD3 as D (8 bases). Here the J gene came from matching the DNA to germline, since TCRdb omits it. Looked up from germline, CDR1 is TSWWSYY and CDR2 is QGS. The CDR3 is 26 residues long. V shed 2 bases and J shed 0 bases, with 43 bases lying between them. CDR3 sequence: CALGENTTPFLLLGIQLGNYTDKLIF. In nucleotides, the CDR3 is TGTGCTCTTGGGGAAAACACAACCCCTTTCCTACTTCTGGGGATACAGTTGGGGAACTACACCGATAAACTCATCTTT.

This clone occurred a few times. TCRdb's listed protein matches a much larger clone and diverges from this DNA's translation at residue 3, likely through a read error; the protein shown comes from the DNA. The V gene is TRDV2, the J gene TRDJ1; 12 bases align to TRDD3. Germline V gene lookup returns CDR1 GEAIGNYY and CDR2 EKD. This CDR3 contains 16 residues. The CDR3 loop reads CAYDKLGDTQADKLIF. CDR3 bases: TGTGCCTATGACAAGCTGGGGGATACGCAGGCCGATAAACTCATCTTT.

The chain uses TRDV1 and TRDJ2; the D gene is possibly TRDD2 (6 bases). TCRdb supplies no J gene; here it was assigned by aligning the nucleotide sequence to germline. The CDR3 contains 18 residues. Trimming took off 5 bases at V and 2 bases at J, with 21 bases between the two ends. Germline V gives CDR1 TSWWSYY, CDR2 QGS. CDR3 loop: CALGRNPTYKGLTAQLFF. DNA of the CDR3: TGTGCTCTTGGGAGAAATCCTACCTACAAGGGATTGACAGCACAACTCTTCTTT.

This clone is categorized as medium-sized. The rearrangement links TRAV38-2/DV8 to TRDJ1; 9 bases match TRDD3. The germline V gene has CDR1 TSESDYY and CDR2 QEAYKQQN. The CDR3 covers 23 residues. With V trimmed by 7 bases and J by 0 bases, 31 bases remained unmatched. The CDR3 sequence is CAYRVLPSSTGGPTPLYTDKLIF. CDR3 nucleotide sequence: TGTGCTTATCGAGTCCTCCCCTCCAGTACTGGGGGACCCACGCCCCTGTACACCGATAAACTCATCTTT.

The chain employs TRDV1 and TRDJ1, with 8 nucleotides matching TRDD3. The CDR3 has 23 amino acids. The germline V gene encodes CDR1 TSWWSYY and CDR2 QGS. The ends lost 0 bases at V and 0 bases at J; junction bases unmatched: 24. The CDR3 bases are TGTGCTCTTGGGGAACTATTCCCCGGAGTGGGAGTACTGGGGGGTTTGTACACCGATAAACTCATCTTT. Encoded protein: CALGELFPGVGVLGGLYTDKLIF.

The table lists this clone with a few counts. This DNA's translation differs at residue 4 from TCRdb's protein, which comes from a much larger clone; a read error is likely, and the protein shown is translated from the DNA. The chain uses TRDV2 and TRDJ3; D may be TRDD3 (5 bases). The CDR3 is 20 residues long. The germline V gene encodes CDR1 GEAIGNYY and CDR2 EKD. The CDR3 is CACNTLGTTNGSWDTRQMFF. The CDR3 DNA sequence: TGTGCCTGTAACACCTTGGGGACCACGAACGGCTCCTGGGACACCCGACAGATGTTTTTC.

In the case of this clone: The translation of this DNA and the TCRdb protein of a much larger clone differ at residue 6, probably owing to a read error; the protein shown here is translated from the DNA. The CDR3 bases are TGTGCCTGTGACACCGACGGGGGTCGCACCGATAAACTCATCTTT. Amino acids: CACDTDGGRTDKLIF. The V call is TRDV2, the J call TRDJ1; possibly TRDD3 for D (5 bases). The CDR3 consists of 15 residues. V lost 0 bases and J lost 1, with 11 bases in between. Germline V lookup: CDR1 GEAIGNYY, CDR2 EKD.

This clone was counted a few times. The amino acid sequence in TCRdb belongs to a much larger clone and departs from this DNA's translation at residue 13, likely a sequencing read error; the sequence shown is translated from the DNA. This CDR3 reads CACDTLGDNLATEKLIF. The CDR3 DNA reads TGTGCCTGTGACACACTGGGGGATAACCTCGCCACCGAAAAACTCATCTTT. This chain joins TRDV2 and TRDJ1, with 11 positions matching TRDD3. CDR3 length: 17 amino acids. Looked up from germline, CDR1 is GEAIGNYY and CDR2 is EKD.

Only a few counts were recorded for this clone. V gene TRDV2 combines with J gene TRDJ1, with D tentatively TRDD3 (6 bases). The CDR3 spans 18 residues. V lost 0 bases and J 4 bases, leaving 23 bases between the germline ends. The V gene's germline CDR1 is GEAIGNYY and CDR2 EKD. The chain's CDR3 is CACDTVGSPPRDIDKLIF. CDR3 nucleotides: TGTGCCTGTGACACCGTTGGTAGTCCCCCGAGGGATATCGATAAACTCATCTTT.